This TCR beta chain was profiled in a study of CD8 T cells in ankylosing spondylitis. A few counts support this clonotype. The target antigen is unknown. This CDR3 contains 14 residues. Germline values: CDR1 MDHEN, CDR2 SYDVKM. V gave up 3 bases and J gave up 4 bases, with 12 bases separating them. By quantitative 5'-RACE with molecular barcodes, the TCR beta libraries were made. TCRdb passed the 5' RACE reads through MiXCR, listing each CDR3 protein once. This sample has a few hundred thousand distinct CDR3 sequences, with 20% found just once. Study-wide findings and caveats: Enrichment of disease-linked clones was reportedly significant in matched ankylosing spondylitis synovial fluid. Typical of ankylosing spondylitis blood, it appeared, was a TCR beta motif of eight highly homologous variants.

V gene TRBV28 combines with J gene TRBJ2-5, with D possibly TRBD2 on 5 matching bases. Source material: blood, either unsorted or a sorted T cell fraction (not recorded which). The receptor was derived from a female donor with ankylosing spondylitis or in good health (not recorded which). This CDR3 is CASSLAVRVETQYF. CDR3 coding DNA: TGTGCCAGCAGTTTGGCGGTGAGGGTAGAGACCCAGTACTTC.